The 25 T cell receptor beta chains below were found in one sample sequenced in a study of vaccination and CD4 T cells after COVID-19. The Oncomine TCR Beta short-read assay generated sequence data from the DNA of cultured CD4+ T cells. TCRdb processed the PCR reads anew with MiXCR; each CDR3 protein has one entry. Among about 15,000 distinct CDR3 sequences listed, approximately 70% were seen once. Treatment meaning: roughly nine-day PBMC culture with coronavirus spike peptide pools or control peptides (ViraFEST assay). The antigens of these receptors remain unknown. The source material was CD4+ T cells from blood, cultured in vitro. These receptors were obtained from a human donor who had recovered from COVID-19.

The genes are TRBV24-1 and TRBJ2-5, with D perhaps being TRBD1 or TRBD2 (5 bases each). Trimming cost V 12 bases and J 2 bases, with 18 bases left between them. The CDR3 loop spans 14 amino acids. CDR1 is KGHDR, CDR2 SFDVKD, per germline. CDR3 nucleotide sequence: TGTGCCTCCCGGGACGGGATCGTACAAGAGACCCAGTACTTC. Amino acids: CASRDGIVQETQYF.

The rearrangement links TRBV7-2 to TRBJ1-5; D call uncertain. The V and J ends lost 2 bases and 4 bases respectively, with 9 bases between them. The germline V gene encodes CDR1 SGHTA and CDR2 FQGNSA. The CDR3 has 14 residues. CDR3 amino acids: CASSLSAVNQPQHF. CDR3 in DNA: TGTGCCAGCAGCTTAAGTGCAGTTAATCAGCCCCAGCATTTT.

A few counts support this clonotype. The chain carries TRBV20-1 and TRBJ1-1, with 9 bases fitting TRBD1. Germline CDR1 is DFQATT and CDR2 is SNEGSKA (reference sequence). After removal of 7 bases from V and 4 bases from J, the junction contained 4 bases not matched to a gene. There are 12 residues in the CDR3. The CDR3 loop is CSVSTGGTEAFF. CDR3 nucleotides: TGCAGTGTCTCGACAGGGGGCACTGAAGCTTTCTTT.

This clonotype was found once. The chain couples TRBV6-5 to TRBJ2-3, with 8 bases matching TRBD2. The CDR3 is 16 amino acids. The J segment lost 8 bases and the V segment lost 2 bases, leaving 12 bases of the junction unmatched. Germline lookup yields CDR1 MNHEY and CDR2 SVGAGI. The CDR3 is CASSYPGVAGTGTQYF. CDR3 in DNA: TGTGCCAGCAGTTACCCCGGGGTAGCGGGGACTGGTACGCAGTATTTT.

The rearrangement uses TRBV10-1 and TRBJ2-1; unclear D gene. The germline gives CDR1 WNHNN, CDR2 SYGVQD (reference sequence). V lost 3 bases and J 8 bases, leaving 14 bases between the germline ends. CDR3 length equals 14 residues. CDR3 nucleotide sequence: TGCGCCAGCAGTGACGGCCTAGATTTCTATGAGCAGTTCTTC. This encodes CASSDGLDFYEQFF.

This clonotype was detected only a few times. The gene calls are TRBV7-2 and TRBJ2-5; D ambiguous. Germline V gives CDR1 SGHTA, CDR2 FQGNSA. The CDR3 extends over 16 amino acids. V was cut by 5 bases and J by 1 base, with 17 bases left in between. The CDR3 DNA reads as TGTGCCAGCAGCCGAACCACAGCGACGTCCCAAGAGACCCAGTACTTC. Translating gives CASSRTTATSQETQYF.

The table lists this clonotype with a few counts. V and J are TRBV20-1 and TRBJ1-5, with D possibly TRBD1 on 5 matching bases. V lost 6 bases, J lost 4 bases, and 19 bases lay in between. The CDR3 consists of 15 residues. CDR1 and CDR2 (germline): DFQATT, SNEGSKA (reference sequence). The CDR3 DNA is TGCAGTGCCAATACACCGACAGTCCCAAATCAGCCCCAGCATTTT. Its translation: CSANTPTVPNQPQHF.

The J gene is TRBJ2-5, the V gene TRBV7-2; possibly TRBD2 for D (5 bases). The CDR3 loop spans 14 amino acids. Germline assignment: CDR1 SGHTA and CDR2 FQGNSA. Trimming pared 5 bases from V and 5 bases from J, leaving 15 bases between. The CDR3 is CASSPPGSGETQYF. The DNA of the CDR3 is TGTGCCAGCAGCCCGCCGGGGTCTGGGGAGACCCAGTACTTC.

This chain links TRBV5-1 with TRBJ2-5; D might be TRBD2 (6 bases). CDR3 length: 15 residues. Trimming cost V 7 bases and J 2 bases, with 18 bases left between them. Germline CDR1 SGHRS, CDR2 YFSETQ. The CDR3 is CASSPGSGRQETQYF. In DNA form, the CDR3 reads TGCGCCAGCTCGCCCGGTAGCGGCAGACAAGAGACCCAGTACTTC.

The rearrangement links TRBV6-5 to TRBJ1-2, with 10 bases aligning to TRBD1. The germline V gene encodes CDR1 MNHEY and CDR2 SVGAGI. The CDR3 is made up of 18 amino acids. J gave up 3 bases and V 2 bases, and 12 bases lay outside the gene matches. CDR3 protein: CASSYETPNDRGHYGYTF. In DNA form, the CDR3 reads TGTGCCAGCAGTTACGAGACCCCGAATGACAGGGGGCACTATGGCTACACCTTC.

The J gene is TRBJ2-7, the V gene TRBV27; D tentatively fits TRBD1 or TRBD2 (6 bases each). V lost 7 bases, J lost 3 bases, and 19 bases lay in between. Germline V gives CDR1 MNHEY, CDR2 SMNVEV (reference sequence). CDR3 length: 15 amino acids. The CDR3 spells CASTRRGSLLYEQYF. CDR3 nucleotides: TGTGCCAGCACCCGGAGGGGGTCTCTTCTCTACGAGCAGTACTTC.

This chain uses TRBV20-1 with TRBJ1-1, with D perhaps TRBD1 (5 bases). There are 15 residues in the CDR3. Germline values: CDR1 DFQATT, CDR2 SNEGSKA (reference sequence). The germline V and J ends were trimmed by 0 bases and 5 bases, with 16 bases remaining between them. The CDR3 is CSARDLRGPGTEAFF. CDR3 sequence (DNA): TGCAGTGCTAGAGATCTAAGGGGCCCGGGTACTGAAGCTTTCTTT.

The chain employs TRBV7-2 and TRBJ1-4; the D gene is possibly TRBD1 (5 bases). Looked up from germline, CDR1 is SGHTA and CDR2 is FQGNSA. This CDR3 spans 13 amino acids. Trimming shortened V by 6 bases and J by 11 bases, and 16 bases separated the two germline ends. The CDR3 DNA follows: TGTGCCAGCAGAACCCTGGGGGAGAGGAAACTGTTTTTT. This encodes CASRTLGERKLFF.

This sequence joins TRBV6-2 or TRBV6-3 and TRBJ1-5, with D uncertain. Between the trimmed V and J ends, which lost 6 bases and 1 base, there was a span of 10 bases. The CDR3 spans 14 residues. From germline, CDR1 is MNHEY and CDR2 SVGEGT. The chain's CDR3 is CASSNTWSNQPQHF. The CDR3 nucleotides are TGTGCCAGCAGCAACACATGGAGCAATCAGCCCCAGCATTTT.

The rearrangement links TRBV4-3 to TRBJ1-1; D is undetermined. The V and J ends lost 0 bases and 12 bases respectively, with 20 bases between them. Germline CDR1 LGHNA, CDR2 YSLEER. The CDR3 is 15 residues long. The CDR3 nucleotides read TGCGCCAGCAGCCAAGAACCCCGCGTCGGGTCCCCGCCTTTCTTT. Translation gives CASSQEPRVGSPPFF.

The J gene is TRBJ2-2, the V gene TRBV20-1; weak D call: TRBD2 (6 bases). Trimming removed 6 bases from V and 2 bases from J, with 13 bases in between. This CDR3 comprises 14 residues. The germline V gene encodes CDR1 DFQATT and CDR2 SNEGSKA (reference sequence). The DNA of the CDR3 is TGCAGTGCGACCCGACTAGATAACACCGGGGAGCTGTTTTTT. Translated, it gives CSATRLDNTGELFF.

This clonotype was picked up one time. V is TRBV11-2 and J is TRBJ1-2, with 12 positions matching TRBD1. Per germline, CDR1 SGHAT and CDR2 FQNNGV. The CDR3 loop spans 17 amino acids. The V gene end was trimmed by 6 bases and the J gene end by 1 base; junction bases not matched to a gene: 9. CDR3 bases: TGTGCCAGCAGAGGGCCGGGACAGGGGGCCGGTAACTATGGCTACACCTTC. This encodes CASRGPGQGAGNYGYTF.

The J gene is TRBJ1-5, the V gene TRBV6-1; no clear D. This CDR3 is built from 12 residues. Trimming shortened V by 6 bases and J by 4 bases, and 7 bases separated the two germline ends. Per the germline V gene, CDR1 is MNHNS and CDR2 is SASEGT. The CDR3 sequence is CASRHRNQPQHF. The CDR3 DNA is TGTGCCAGCAGACATCGAAATCAGCCCCAGCATTTT.

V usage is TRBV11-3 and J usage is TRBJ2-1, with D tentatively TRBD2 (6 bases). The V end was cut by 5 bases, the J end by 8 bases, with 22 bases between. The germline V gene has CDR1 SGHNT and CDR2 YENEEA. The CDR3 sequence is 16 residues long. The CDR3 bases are TGTGCCAGCAGCCCCGATGGTCGGGGCGGGATCGATGAGCAGTTCTTC. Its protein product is CASSPDGRGGIDEQFF.

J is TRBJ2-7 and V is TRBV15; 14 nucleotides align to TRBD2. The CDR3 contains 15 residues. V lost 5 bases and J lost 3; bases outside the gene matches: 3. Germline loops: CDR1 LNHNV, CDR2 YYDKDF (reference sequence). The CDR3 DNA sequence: TGTGCCACCAGCCCCGGGACTAGCGGGAGCTACGAGCAGTACTTC. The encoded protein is CATSPGTSGSYEQYF.

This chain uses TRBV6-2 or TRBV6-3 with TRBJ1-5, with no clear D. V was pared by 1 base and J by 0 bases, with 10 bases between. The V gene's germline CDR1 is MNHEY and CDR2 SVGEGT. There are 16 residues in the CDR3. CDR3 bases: TGTGCCAGCAGTTACTTTCCCGCGTATAGCAATCAGCCCCAGCATTTT. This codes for CASSYFPAYSNQPQHF.

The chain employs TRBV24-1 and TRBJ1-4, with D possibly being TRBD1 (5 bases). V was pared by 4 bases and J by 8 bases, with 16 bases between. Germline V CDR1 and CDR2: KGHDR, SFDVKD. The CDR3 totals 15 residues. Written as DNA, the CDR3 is TGTGCCACCAGTGAATCAGGGAGGGAATTCGAAAAACTGTTTTTT. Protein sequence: CATSESGREFEKLFF.

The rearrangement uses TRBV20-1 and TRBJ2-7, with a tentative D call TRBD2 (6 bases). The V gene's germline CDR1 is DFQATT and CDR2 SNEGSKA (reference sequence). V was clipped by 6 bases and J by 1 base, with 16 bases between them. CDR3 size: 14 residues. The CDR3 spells CSASPLAGSYEQYF. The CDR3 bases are TGCAGTGCCTCCCCTCTGGCGGGGTCCTACGAGCAGTACTTC.

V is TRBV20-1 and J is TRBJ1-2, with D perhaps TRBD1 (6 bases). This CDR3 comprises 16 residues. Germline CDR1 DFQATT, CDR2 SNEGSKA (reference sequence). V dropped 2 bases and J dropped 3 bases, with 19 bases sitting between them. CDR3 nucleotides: TGCAGTGCTAGAACCCGTACAGGGATCGCGGACTATGGCTACACCTTC. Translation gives CSARTRTGIADYGYTF.

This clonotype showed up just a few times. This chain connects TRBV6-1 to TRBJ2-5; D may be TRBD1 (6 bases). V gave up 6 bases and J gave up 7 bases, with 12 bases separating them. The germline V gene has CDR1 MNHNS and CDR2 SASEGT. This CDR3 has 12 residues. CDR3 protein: CASRQGTSTQYF. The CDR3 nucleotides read TGTGCCAGCAGACAGGGAACCTCGACCCAGTACTTC.